This T cell receptor (beta chain) was obtained from a study of neurological immune-mediated disorders. Study-level points and caveats: Because no CDR3 amino acid sequences were shared across subjects by expanded clones, private repertoires were suggested in all groups.

This clonotype was recorded many times. Its antigen is undetermined. The V gene lost 1 base and the J gene lost 2 bases, with 10 bases spanning the gap. This CDR3 comprises 15 residues. The V gene's germline CDR1 is SGHRS and CDR2 YFSETQ. Time point described: longitudinal time-point 2. Sequencing runs each generated in excess of 190 million TCR-beta sequences derived from 15-18 subjects. TCRdb redid the calling of the 5' RACE reads with MiXCR, one entry per CDR3 protein. Found here are about 66,000 distinct CDR3 sequences, about 8.9% of them singletons; the top ten hold under 15%. The chain recombines TRBV5-1 with TRBJ2-1, with D possibly TRBD1 on 6 matching bases. The source material was PBMCs. This receptor was obtained from a man aged 25 to 40 in good health. The CDR3 DNA follows: TGCGCCAGCAGCTTGACTGGGGGCCCCTACAATGAGCAGTTCTTC. The encoded protein is CASSLTGGPYNEQFF.